This T cell receptor beta chain was captured in a study of blood T cell repertoires in COVID-19. This table comes from immunoSEQ multiplex PCR, and its TCRdb copy is limited to in-frame clones, with some not included. The data hold some 100,000 clones, with approximately 90% observed a single time. Germline V lookup: CDR1 SGHRS, CDR2 YFSETQ. V shed 6 bases and J shed 4 bases, with 16 bases lying between them. The CDR3 is 14 residues long. Sequenced sample: peripheral blood. The source is a man aged 60 to 69 with acute or convalescent COVID-19. This sequence joins TRBV5-1 and TRBJ1-1, with D perhaps matching TRBD1 (6 bases). For the CDR3, the DNA is TGCGCCAGCACCCCGGGACACTCGAGCACTGAAGCTTTCTTT. This sequence encodes CASTPGHSSTEAFF.